The clone carrying this TCR beta chain occurred a few times. The antigen remains undetermined. This CDR3 region has 15 residues. Germline values: CDR1 MDHEN, CDR2 SYDVKM. The data originate from a study of blood T cells in healthy people across ages. Findings of the study overall: Strong correlation linked observed beta diversity and percent naive T cells. PBMCs that were unsorted prevented a conclusive naive versus antigen-experienced comparison.

With a J-beta primer mix and a sample-barcoded 5' primer, a second PCR ran roughly 6 to 12 cycles. One entry per CDR3 protein results from TCRdb running MiXCR on the 5' RACE reads. Of about 800,000 distinct CDR3 sequences listed, 25% are singletons. These data were also reused for a study on T cells of mothers and their children. This second report adds: Related mother-child pairs shared slightly more overlap than unrelated pairs, but the difference was non-significant.

This sequence originates from a boy aged 5-17 years in good health. Sequenced material: blood. This chain links TRBV28 with TRBJ2-5, with TRBD2 matching over 7 bases. The J call may be incorrect, as the DNA end agrees better with TRBJ2-1. The CDR3 DNA follows: TGTGCCAGCAGTACCCCCAGGACTAGAGTCAATGAGCAGTTCTTC. Its protein is CASSTPRTRVNEQFF.